A single sample is the source of the 17 T cell receptor beta chains below, sequenced in a study of CD8+ T cells in alopecia areata. Extracted RNA was reverse transcribed, and the resulting cDNA served as sequencing template. Method: immunoSEQ multiplex PCR; TCRdb's copy keeps in-frame clones and lacks some. The data contain around 150,000 clones, 65% to 90% of them singletons. Treatment reported: oral pan-JAK inhibitor, 5-10 mg twice daily. The sample in question was CD8+ T cells sorted from blood, obtained at week 4, from a patient treated with tofacitinib. The receptor source for this set is a human donor with alopecia areata.

This chain uses TRBV11-3 with TRBJ2-2; 13 nucleotides match TRBD2. CDR3 length: 18 amino acids. The V segment lost 5 bases and the J segment 0 bases; nucleotides outside the gene matches: 6. Germline values: CDR1 SGHNT, CDR2 YENEEA. The CDR3 coding sequence is TGTGCCAGCAGCGCTAGACTAGCGGGGGGACCGAACACCGGGGAGCTGTTTTTT. Translated, it gives CASSARLAGGPNTGELFF.

This chain uses TRBV2 with TRBJ2-1; the D is unclear. The germline V gene encodes CDR1 SNHLY and CDR2 FYNNEI. This CDR3 spans 10 amino acids. V was cut by 7 bases and J by 6 bases, with 4 bases left in between. The CDR3 nucleotides read TGTGCCAGCACCTCCAATGAGCAGTTCTTC. It specifies CASTSNEQFF.

This sequence joins TRBV6-5 and TRBJ2-7; D is unclear. The V gene's germline CDR1 is MNHEY and CDR2 SVGAGI. The ends were cut back, 0 bases at V and 4 bases at J, with 10 bases in the middle. The CDR3 loop spans 14 amino acids. The CDR3 nucleotides read TGTGCCAGCAGTTACTCGTTACAGTCGTACGAGCAGTACTTC. Its protein product is CASSYSLQSYEQYF.

The J gene is TRBJ2-7, the V gene TRBV13; 9 nucleotides line up with TRBD1. The germline gives CDR1 PRHDT, CDR2 FYEKMQ (reference sequence). V shed 7 bases and J 3 bases; nucleotides not matched to a gene: 7. The CDR3 is made up of 14 amino acids. The CDR3 DNA sequence: TGTGCCAGCACCACAGGACAGGGGTACTACGAGCAGTACTTC. Translation gives CASTTGQGYYEQYF. The full variable domain, in which reference TRBV13 and TRBJ2-7 provide the parts outside the CDR3, is AAGVIQSPRHLIKEKRETATLKCYPIPRHDTVYWYQQGPGQDPQFLISFYEKMQSDKGSIPDRFSAQQFSDYHSELNMSSLELGDSALYFCASTTGQGYYEQYFGPGTRLTVT.

This chain connects TRBV27 to TRBJ2-1, with 11 bases identical to TRBD2. Per germline, CDR1 MNHEY and CDR2 SMNVEV (reference sequence). The CDR3 is made up of 15 amino acids. V was pared by 4 bases and J by 3 bases, with 2 bases of the junction left unmatched. The CDR3 DNA is TGTGCCAGCAGTTCCGGGACTAGCGGCTACAATGAGCAGTTCTTC. Translating it yields CASSSGTSGYNEQFF.

This clone has only a few counts. This sequence joins TRBV15 and TRBJ2-7, with 9 bases that match TRBD1. CDR1 and CDR2 from the germline V gene are LNHNV and YYDKDF (reference sequence). V lost 3 bases to trimming and J lost 2 bases; unmatched junction nucleotides: 2. CDR3 length equals 14 residues. The CDR3: CATSSGQGTYEQYF. The CDR3 DNA sequence: TGTGCCACCAGCAGTGGACAGGGGACCTACGAGCAGTACTTC.

The chain combines TRBV7-9 with TRBJ2-5; D call uncertain. The CDR3 has 14 amino acids. Germline assignment: CDR1 SEHNR and CDR2 FQNEAQ (reference sequence). V was shortened by 1 base and J by 4 bases, with 10 bases between the two germline ends. DNA for the CDR3: TGTGCCAGCAGCTTAGTATCAATTGGAGAGACCCAGTACTTC. Its protein is CASSLVSIGETQYF.

V and J are TRBV29-1 and TRBJ2-5; 11 bases fit TRBD2. The CDR3 has 18 residues. Germline V lookup: CDR1 SQVTM, CDR2 ANQGSEA. Germline trimming cut 0 bases from V and 0 bases from J; bases unmatched to any gene: 9. This CDR3 reads CSVEDPLAGAMYQETQYF. CDR3 DNA sequence: TGCAGCGTTGAAGATCCACTAGCGGGGGCTATGTACCAAGAGACCCAGTACTTC.

This rearrangement joins TRBV6-5 to TRBJ1-2; D is ambiguous. CDR1 is MNHEY and CDR2 is SVGAGI in the germline V gene. The V and J ends lost 2 bases and 4 bases respectively, with 14 bases between them. The CDR3 has 15 amino acids. The CDR3 nucleotides read TGTGCCAGCAGTTACACCGGGGAAGCGGTCTATGGCTACACCTTC. This sequence encodes CASSYTGEAVYGYTF.

The chain links TRBV6-5 to TRBJ2-3; D gene ambiguous. The length of the CDR3 is 14 residues. Trimming shortened V by 10 bases and J by 0 bases, and 14 bases separated the two germline ends. Germline V gene sequence: CDR1 MNHEY, CDR2 SVGAGI. The CDR3 region has the DNA TGTGCCACCGGACCAGACTCCAGCACAGATACGCAGTATTTT. Translated, it gives CATGPDSSTDTQYF.

The rearrangement joins TRBV7-9 to TRBJ1-6, with D possibly being TRBD1 (6 bases). Germline-derived CDR1 and CDR2 are SEHNR and FQNEAQ (reference sequence). V lost 5 bases and J lost 5, with 19 bases in between. This CDR3 has 17 amino acids. This CDR3 is CASSPPSTGTNNSPLHF. The CDR3 DNA follows: TGTGCCAGCAGCCCACCCTCTACAGGGACAAATAATTCACCCCTCCACTTT.

The chain links TRBV10-3 to TRBJ2-1; TRBD2 might be the D (6 bases). This CDR3 has 16 amino acids. V dropped 8 bases and J dropped 5 bases, with 22 bases sitting between them. Germline V gene lookup returns CDR1 ENHRY and CDR2 SYGVKD. The CDR3 coding sequence is TGTGCCATCGGCCCCTTAGCGGACTACGGCAACAATGAGCAGTTCTTC. It is translated as CAIGPLADYGNNEQFF.

The chain carries TRBV4-3 and TRBJ2-7; D tentatively fits TRBD1 or TRBD2 (5 bases each). There are 15 residues in the CDR3. CDR1 and CDR2 from the germline V gene are LGHNA and YSLEER. Trimming left V 0 bases short and J 2 bases short, with 11 bases between. CDR3 protein: CASSQEGTVAYEQYF. The CDR3 region has the DNA TGCGCCAGCAGCCAAGAAGGGACCGTAGCCTACGAGCAGTACTTC.

The rearrangement links TRBV13 to TRBJ2-3; 11 positions match TRBD2. The CDR3 is made up of 22 amino acids. Trimming took 4 bases from V and 0 from J; bases not matched to a gene: 21. Germline V gives CDR1 PRHDT, CDR2 FYEKMQ (reference sequence). CDR3 nucleotide sequence: TGTGCCAGCAGCTCTCCCTACGTTCCCGGGACTAGCGGCGCTGCTAGCACAGATACGCAGTATTTT. This gives the protein CASSSPYVPGTSGAASTDTQYF. The variable domain in full, with the rest retrieved from reference TRBV13 and TRBJ2-3, is AAGVIQSPRHLIKEKRETATLKCYPIPRHDTVYWYQQGPGQDPQFLISFYEKMQSDKGSIPDRFSAQQFSDYHSELNMSSLELGDSALYFCASSSPYVPGTSGAASTDTQYFGPGTRLTVL.

In the case of this clone: This CDR3 is missing its conserved last phenylalanine or tryptophan, likely due to a read error. It is unclear where the CDR3 begins or ends on the DNA, so no DNA is shown, and the CDR3 is as TCRdb lists it. This chain uses TRBV7-9 with TRBJ1-1. CDR1 and CDR2 (germline): SEHNR, FQNEAQ (reference sequence). The CDR3 spans 9 amino acids, including both terminal residues. The CDR3 sequence is CASSFPLQL.

The J gene is TRBJ2-5, the V gene TRBV7-9; 8 nucleotides match TRBD2. V lost 3 bases, J lost 4 bases, and 7 bases stayed unmatched. This CDR3 spans 15 amino acids. Per the germline V gene, CDR1 is SEHNR and CDR2 is FQNEAQ (reference sequence). The CDR3 DNA sequence: TGTGCCAGCAGCTTCGAGCGGGGGTTAGGAGAGACCCAGTACTTC. It specifies CASSFERGLGETQYF. Based on the CDR3 plus reference TRBV7-9 and TRBJ2-5, the full variable domain is DTGVSQNPRHKITKRGQNVTFRCDPISEHNRLYWYRQTLGQGPEFLTYFQNEAQLEKSRLLSDRFSAERPKGSFSTLEIQRTEQGDSAMYLCASSFERGLGETQYFGPGTRLLVL.

This clone has more than one count but fewer than ten. This chain connects TRBV15 to TRBJ2-5, with D unresolved. V lost 0 bases, J lost 1 base, and 9 bases lay in between. The CDR3 sequence is 15 residues long. Germline V gene sequence: CDR1 LNHNV, CDR2 YYDKDF (reference sequence). In nucleotides, the CDR3 is TGTGCCACCAGCAGAGAGGGCAGACCCCAAGAGACCCAGTACTTC. It encodes CATSREGRPQETQYF.